The rows below give T cell receptor beta chains drawn from one sample of a study of blood T cell repertoires in COVID-19. Here immunoSEQ multiplex PCR was the method, and the copy in TCRdb shows in-frame clones only, minus some. The sample yields around 250,000 clones, roughly nine tenths seen once. The sequenced sample was peripheral blood. The receptors here all came from a man aged 35 to 55 with active or convalescent COVID-19. CDR3s include the opening cysteine and the closing phenylalanine or tryptophan. D genes are given only for firm matches. Size is omitted from some rows. Given values are once, few, many or a class for expanded clones.

>TRBV9|TRBD2|.|TRBJ2-5
TGTGCCAGCAGTCCAATGGCGGGAGGTCGCCAAGAGACCCAGTACTTC
CASSPMAGGRQETQYF
>TRBV30|TRBD1|once|TRBJ1-2
TGTGCCTGGAGTACGGGACAGGGAGCATTCTATGGCTACACCTTC
CAWSTGQGAFYGYTF
>TRBV9|.|.|TRBJ1-6
TGTGCCAGCAGCTTCTCGACAGGTTCACCCCTCCACTTT
CASSFSTGSPLHF
>TRBV29-1|.|.|TRBJ1-1
TGCAGCGTTGGGGCTGTCGGGGGGCTGAACACTGAAGCTTTCTTT
CSVGAVGGLNTEAFF
>TRBV6-4|TRBD2|.|TRBJ2-1
TGTGCCAGCAGTCCCGGACTAGCGGGAGGGAATGAGCAGTTCTTC
CASSPGLAGGNEQFF
>TRBV6-6|TRBD1|.|TRBJ1-2
TGTGCCAGCAGTAAACAGGGGAATGGCTACACCTTC
CASSKQGNGYTF
>TRBV2|TRBD2|.|TRBJ2-5
TGTGCCAGCAGTGAGGGGGGGGAGACCCAGTACTTC
CASSEGGETQYF
>TRBV6-5|TRBD1|.|TRBJ1-1
TGTGCCAGCAGTACGCCCGGGACAGAAGACACTGAAGCTTTCTTT
CASSTPGTEDTEAFF
>TRBV5-6|TRBD2|.|TRBJ2-1
TGTGCCAGCAGCTTGGAGTCTAGCGGGGAGCAGTTCTTC
CASSLESSGEQFF
>TRBV25-1|.|.|TRBJ2-7
TGTGCCAGCAGTGCCCCTTTTTTTAAAGAGGGAGGCGAGCAGTACTTC
CASSAPFFKEGGEQYF
>TRBV24-1|.|.|TRBJ1-5
TGTGCCACCAGTGCGCCCCGGGGAACCTATAGCAATCAGCCCCAGCATTTT
CATSAPRGTYSNQPQHF
>TRBV21-1|.|.|TRBJ2-3
TGTGCCAGCAGACTCGGGACTAGCGGTAGCACAGATACGCAGTATTTT
CASRLGTSGSTDTQYF
>TRBV18|TRBD2|.|TRBJ2-1
TGTGCCAGCTCACTCCTGGGGGGGAATGAGCAGTTCTTC
CASSLLGGNEQFF
>TRBV19|.|.|TRBJ1-4
TGTGCCAGTAGTATGGGAGACGGACCTAATGAAAAACTGTTTTTT
CASSMGDGPNEKLFF
>TRBV3-1/TRBV3-2|.|.|TRBJ1-2
TGTGCCAGCAGCCCGACTCGGACAGCGAGCTATGGCTACACCTTC
CASSPTRTASYGYTF
>TRBV10-3|.|.|TRBJ2-3
TGTGCCATCAGTGAGTCTCGAAGGGTTCGGGGTACGCAGTATTTT
CAISESRRVRGTQYF
>TRBV7-3|.|.|TRBJ2-1
TGTGCCAGCAGCTTTCCCCGCGGGGATGAGCAGTTCTTC
CASSFPRGDEQFF
>TRBV24-1|.|.|TRBJ2-3
TGTGCCACCAGTACGGCAGATACGCAGTATTTT
CATSTADTQYF
>TRBV10-2|.|few|TRBJ2-1
TGCGCCAGTGAGACCTCGTGGGGCCATGAGCAGTTCTTC
CASETSWGHEQFF
>TRBV2|.|once|TRBJ1-4
TGTGCCAGCACCCGAGTAGGCGGTGGATATAATGAAAAACTGTTTTTT
CASTRVGGGYNEKLFF
>TRBV5-6|TRBD2|once|TRBJ2-3
TGTGCCAGCAGCTTGAATAGCGGGATCACAGATACGCAGTATTTT
CASSLNSGITDTQYF
>TRBV5-1|.|.|TRBJ2-3
TGCGCCAGCAGCTTCGGTTCGTCAGATACGCAGTATTTT
CASSFGSSDTQYF
>TRBV5-4|.|.|TRBJ2-3
TGTGCCAGCAGCTTGGTAGCACACAATTACGACACAGATACGCAGTATTTT
CASSLVAHNYDTDTQYF
>TRBV28|.|.|TRBJ2-7
TGTGCCAGCAGTTTACTCCCCGACAGTTCCTACGAGCAGTACTTC
CASSLLPDSSYEQYF
>TRBV11-2|.|.|TRBJ1-1
TGTGCCAGCAGCTTTTCGGGGGGCCTGGGCACTGAAGCTTTCTTT
CASSFSGGLGTEAFF
>TRBV9|TRBD1|.|TRBJ1-4
TGTGCCAGCAGTACAGGGGGAACTAATGAAAAACTGTTTTTT
CASSTGGTNEKLFF
>TRBV29-1|TRBD2|.|TRBJ2-7
TGCAGCGTTCGAGTTGGGACTAGCCCCGGGGGGGAGCAGTACTTC
CSVRVGTSPGGEQYF
>TRBV5-1|.|once|TRBJ1-6
TGCGCCAGCAGCTTGGCCGGTCGGGATAATTCACCCCTCCACTTT
CASSLAGRDNSPLHF
>TRBV25-1|TRBD1|once|TRBJ2-2
TGTGCCACCTCCCGAGGGACAGGGAGCACCGGGGAGCTGTTTTTT
CATSRGTGSTGELFF
>TRBV29-1|.|.|TRBJ1-3
TGCAGCGTTGAGTCGGTTTTACTTTCTGGAAACACCATATATTTT
CSVESVLLSGNTIYF
>TRBV6-1|TRBD1|.|TRBJ1-2
TGTGCCAGCAGTGCGGACAGGGGGGTAGCTAACTATGGCTACACCTTC
CASSADRGVANYGYTF
>TRBV3-1/TRBV3-2|TRBD1|.|TRBJ1-1
TGTGCCAGCAGCCAAGGGACAGGGCTCACTGAAGCTTTCTTT
CASSQGTGLTEAFF
>TRBV5-6|TRBD1|.|TRBJ1-5
TGTGCCAGCAGCCGTATACAGGGGGATCAGCCCCAGCATTTT
CASSRIQGDQPQHF
>TRBV4-1|TRBD1|.|TRBJ2-2
TGCGCCAGCAGCCCCCTCTTAGGGGGCCTCACTTGGGCGGACTCGAACACCGGGGAGCTGTTTTTT
CASSPLLGGLTWADSNTGELFF
>TRBV6-5|TRBD1|.|TRBJ1-2
TGTGCCAGCGGTTTAGTTGGGACAGACTATGGCTACACCTTC
CASGLVGTDYGYTF
>TRBV5-1|.|.|TRBJ1-6
TGCGCCAGCAGCACGGACTTTAATTCACCCCTCCACTTT
CASSTDFNSPLHF
>TRBV28|TRBD1|.|TRBJ2-7
TGTGCCAGCACCTCCCCGGGACAGGGCTACGAGCAGTACTTC
CASTSPGQGYEQYF
>TRBV5-1|.|.|TRBJ1-1
TGCGCCAGCAGCTTGGCGGGGGAAGCTTTCTTT
CASSLAGEAFF
>TRBV19|TRBD2|.|TRBJ2-5
TGTGCCAGTAGTCCAGCGGGAAGGGAAGAGACCCAGTACTTC
CASSPAGREETQYF
>TRBV11-1|.|.|TRBJ1-1
TGTGCCAGCAGCCTTCTAGGGCGGGGAAGGGGTACTGAAGCTTTCTTT
CASSLLGRGRGTEAFF
>TRBV19|.|.|TRBJ2-2
TGTGCCAGTAAGACAGGCCAGAACACCGGGGAGCTGTTTTTT
CASKTGQNTGELFF
>TRBV12-3/TRBV12-4|.|many|TRBJ1-1
TGTGCCAGCAGTCCGCGGGGTTTTGAAGCTTTCTTT
CASSPRGFEAFF
>TRBV19|TRBD1|.|TRBJ2-1
TGTGCCAGTAGTATAGGGACAGGGAACAGTTACAATGAGCAGTTCTTC
CASSIGTGNSYNEQFF
>TRBV19|TRBD1|.|TRBJ1-2
TGTGCCAGTACGACAGGGTGGAGCGGCTATGGCTACACCTTC
CASTTGWSGYGYTF
>TRBV6-1|.|few|TRBJ1-5
TGTGCCAGCAGTGAATCAGGGGTTCAGGGGAGCAATCAGCCCCAGCATTTT
CASSESGVQGSNQPQHF
>TRBV6-5|TRBD1|.|TRBJ2-5
TGTGCCAGCAGTTACGGGGACAGGCCCATGACCCAGTACTTC
CASSYGDRPMTQYF
>TRBV30|TRBD2|once|TRBJ2-3
TGTGCCTGGAGTAAGGGACTAAACTCAGATACGCAGTATTTT
CAWSKGLNSDTQYF
>TRBV13|.|.|TRBJ2-7
TGTGCCAGCAGCTCCGGGACAACCTACGAGCAGTACTTC
CASSSGTTYEQYF
>TRBV3-1/TRBV3-2|.|.|TRBJ2-1
TGTGCCAGCAGCCAAGATCTCGGTAGGGGGGGTATGGGTGAGCAGTTCTTC
CASSQDLGRGGMGEQFF
>TRBV7-9|TRBD2|.|TRBJ2-3
TGTGCCAGCAGCCCCGGAGCGGGAGGGCCGGATACGCAGTATTTT
CASSPGAGGPDTQYF
>TRBV7-6|TRBD1|few|TRBJ1-5
TGTGCCAGCAGCACAGGGGGATCGGGCCAGCCCCAGCATTTT
CASSTGGSGQPQHF
>TRBV9|TRBD1|.|TRBJ1-6
TGTGCCAGCAGCGCCACGACAGGGGGTGAATCACCCCTCCACTTT
CASSATTGGESPLHF
>TRBV3-1/TRBV3-2|TRBD2|.|TRBJ2-2
TGTGCCAGCCAAACTAGGACGGGAGGGAACGGGGAGCTGTTTTTT
CASQTRTGGNGELFF
>TRBV18|TRBD1|.|TRBJ1-1
TGTGCCAGCTCACCAACAGGGGGGCGGACTGAAGCTTTCTTT
CASSPTGGRTEAFF
>TRBV27|.|.|TRBJ2-1
TGTGCCAGCAGTTTAGGTGGGGCGTACAATGAGCAGTTCTTC
CASSLGGAYNEQFF
>TRBV5-1|TRBD1|.|TRBJ2-7
TGCGCCAGCAGCGACCCAGGGGGCCTATACGAGCAGTACTTC
CASSDPGGLYEQYF
>TRBV27|TRBD2|.|TRBJ2-2
TGTGCCAGCAGTTATCTTAGCGGGGGTACAACTGGGGAGCTGTTTTTT
CASSYLSGGTTGELFF
>TRBV10-3|.|.|TRBJ2-7
TGTGCCATCAGTGGAGGGGGCGAGCAGTACTTC
CAISGGGEQYF
>TRBV11-2|.|.|TRBJ1-5
TGTGCCAGCAGCTCCCAGGGGATCAATCAGCCCCAGCATTTT
CASSSQGINQPQHF
>TRBV9|.|.|TRBJ1-6
TGTGCCAGCAGCTCAAGGACAGAAGATAATTCACCCCTCCACTTT
CASSSRTEDNSPLHF